The 11 T cell receptor beta chains reported below all come from one sample, sequenced in a study of cytomegalovirus exposure and HLA in healthy donors. 13 Jbeta primers and 60 Vbeta primers were used for the PCR. Profiling relied on immunoSEQ multiplex PCR, and the TCRdb table lists in-frame clones only, not all of them. The sample has around 170,000 clones, about 78% seen once. Sequenced input: PBMCs. These receptors were taken from a man aged 35-49 years in good health and CMV-seronegative.

The gene calls are TRBV30 and TRBJ2-5; D is uncertain. The CDR3 has 11 residues. Germline V CDR1 and CDR2: GTSNPN, SVGIG (reference sequence). V was clipped by 1 base and J by 4 bases, with 4 bases between them. CDR3 bases: TGTGCCTGGAGTGACGGAGAGACCCAGTACTTC. This sequence encodes CAWSDGETQYF. Full variable domain (missing parts from reference TRBV30 and TRBJ2-5): SQTIHQWPATLVQPVGSPLSLECTVEGTSNPNLYWYRQAAGRGLQLLFYSVGIGQISSEVPQNLSASRPQDRQFILSSKKLLLSDSGFYLCAWSDGETQYFGPGTRLLVL.

The V and J genes are TRBV13 and TRBJ2-2; 9 nucleotides agree with TRBD2. V shed 2 bases, J shed 6 bases, and the junction held 4 bases outside the gene matches. This CDR3 is built from 15 residues. Germline V gene lookup returns CDR1 PRHDT and CDR2 FYEKMQ (reference sequence). CDR3 sequence: CASSLSLAGAGELFF. The DNA for the CDR3 is TGTGCCAGCAGCTTATCATTAGCGGGAGCCGGGGAGCTGTTTTTT.

The chain joins TRBV5-4 to TRBJ1-1; 11 bases are a match to TRBD1. Germline CDR1 and CDR2: SGHNT and YYREEE (reference sequence). The CDR3 extends over 18 amino acids. J lost 2 bases, V lost 0 bases, and 9 bases had no gene match. CDR3 DNA: TGTGCCAGCAGCTTGGTTTTTGGACAGGGGGCGCCCAACACTGAAGCTTTCTTT. It encodes CASSLVFGQGAPNTEAFF.

The V and J genes are TRBV12-2 and TRBJ2-7; TRBD2, as called in the table, went unchecked against the DNA. TRBV12-2 is designated a pseudogene. There are 15 residues in the CDR3. CDR3: CASRLLAERYYEQYF. The CDR3 nucleotides are TGTGCAAGTCGCTTACTAGCGGAGAGGTACTACGAGCAGTACTTC.

Judged by abundance, this clone is medium-sized. This chain connects TRBV7-9 to TRBJ2-1; 9 bases agree with TRBD1. The CDR3 covers 16 residues. Germline values: CDR1 SEHNR, CDR2 FQNEAQ (reference sequence). V was clipped by 6 bases and J by 5 bases; unmatched bases: 11. CDR3: CASSNPGTGSDNEQFF. CDR3 nucleotide sequence: TGTGCCAGCAGTAACCCAGGGACAGGGTCGGACAATGAGCAGTTCTTC.

The table lists this clone with a few counts. The V gene is TRBV7-9, the J gene TRBJ2-1; 10 nucleotides line up with TRBD2. The germline V gene encodes CDR1 SEHNR and CDR2 FQNEAQ (reference sequence). The CDR3 is 15 residues long. The trim removed 5 bases at V and 7 bases at J, leaving 8 bases unmatched. The DNA for the CDR3 is TGTGCCAGCAGCCAAAGCGGGGGGGCATGGAATGAGCAGTTCTTC. This encodes CASSQSGGAWNEQFF.

This clone was found once. V is TRBV4-3 and J is TRBJ1-2; 8 positions match TRBD1. After removal of 1 base from V and 2 bases from J, the junction contained 0 bases not matched to a gene. Per germline, CDR1 LGHNA and CDR2 YSLEER. This CDR3 region has 14 residues. In DNA form, the CDR3 reads TGCGCCAGCAGCCAAGGGACAGGGAACTATGGCTACACCTTC. This codes for CASSQGTGNYGYTF.

The chain has TRBV9 and TRBJ2-3; TRBD1 agrees at 7 bases. The V gene's germline CDR1 is SGDLS and CDR2 YYNGEE. The CDR3 loop spans 15 amino acids. The ends lost 0 bases at V and 6 bases at J; junction bases unmatched: 7. The CDR3 spells CASSVAGRGFDTQYF. The CDR3 nucleotides read TGTGCCAGCAGCGTAGCGGGCAGGGGGTTTGATACGCAGTATTTT.

The chain is built from TRBV13 and TRBJ2-5; 8 nucleotides line up with TRBD1. Trimming removed 7 bases from V and 2 bases from J; junction bases left unmatched: 15. The CDR3 contains 17 residues. The germline V gene encodes CDR1 PRHDT and CDR2 FYEKMQ (reference sequence). The chain's CDR3 is CASTLRTTGTGQETQYF. The CDR3 region has the DNA TGTGCCAGCACCCTAAGAACCACCGGGACAGGACAAGAGACCCAGTACTTC. Together with reference TRBV13 and TRBJ2-5, the CDR3 gives the full variable domain: AAGVIQSPRHLIKEKRETATLKCYPIPRHDTVYWYQQGPGQDPQFLISFYEKMQSDKGSIPDRFSAQQFSDYHSELNMSSLELGDSALYFCASTLRTTGTGQETQYFGPGTRLLVL.

The chain has TRBV5-4 and TRBJ2-2; D perhaps matches TRBD2 (5 bases). Germline V gene data show CDR1 as SGHNT and CDR2 as YYREEE (reference sequence). Trimming took off 5 bases at V and 0 bases at J, with 8 bases between the two ends. The CDR3 is made up of 14 amino acids. CDR3 protein: CASRRAANTGELFF. The CDR3 bases are TGTGCCAGCAGGCGGGCAGCGAACACCGGGGAGCTGTTTTTT.

The V gene is TRBV28, the J gene TRBJ2-1, with D perhaps TRBD1 (7 bases). This CDR3 spans 15 amino acids. The germline gives CDR1 MDHEN, CDR2 SYDVKM. V lost 7 bases to trimming and J lost 0 bases, with 13 bases between them. For the CDR3, the DNA is TGTGCCAGCACACCAGGGGGGAGCTCCTACAATGAGCAGTTCTTC. Its protein is CASTPGGSSYNEQFF.